The 9 T cell receptor beta chains in this list originate from one sample, sequenced in a study of shared clonotypes between healthy human individuals. CD45RO-negative, CCR7-positively selected cells formed the naive CD8 fraction, excluding terminally differentiated effector memory CD45RA+ cells. Sequencing used immunoSEQ multiplex PCR; TCRdb keeps in-frame clones, though not all of them. The sample contains about 2.1 million clones, 93% of which appear only once. The sequencing input was naive CD8+ T cells from PBMCs. Receptors originate from a young man in good health. Some clones in this sample may be carry-over from other donors' samples.

The chain recombines TRBV27 with TRBJ2-7, with 7 positions matching TRBD1. In germline, CDR1 is MNHEY, CDR2 SMNVEV (reference sequence). The CDR3 loop spans 16 amino acids. Germline trimming cut 5 bases from V and 0 bases from J; bases unmatched to any gene: 10. CDR3 sequence (DNA): TGTGCCAGCAGTCCCAGTTGGGGACAGAGCTCCTACGAGCAGTACTTC. It yields the protein CASSPSWGQSSYEQYF.

This chain links TRBV7-3 with TRBJ2-1; 9 nucleotides match TRBD2. The CDR3 consists of 17 residues. After removal of 5 bases from V and 4 bases from J, the junction contained 12 bases not matched to a gene. CDR1 is SGHTA, CDR2 FQGTGA, per germline. CDR3: CASSPTGGRATYNEQFF. The CDR3 nucleotides are TGTGCCAGCAGCCCGACGGGCGGGAGGGCCACTTACAATGAGCAGTTCTTC.

This clone was detected once. The chain links TRBV6-6 to TRBJ1-2; D not certain. The CDR3 sequence is 12 residues long. V lost 0 bases to trimming and J lost 6 bases, with 5 bases between them. Germline loops: CDR1 MNHNY, CDR2 SVGAGI (reference sequence). The DNA for the CDR3 is TGTGCCAGCAGTTACTCGGGAGATGGCTACACCTTC. It encodes CASSYSGDGYTF.

The chain couples TRBV7-9 to TRBJ1-5; 7 positions match TRBD1. Germline lookup yields CDR1 SEHNR and CDR2 FQNEAQ (reference sequence). This CDR3 contains 17 residues. The trim removed 0 bases at V and 3 bases at J, leaving 8 bases unmatched. The CDR3 protein is CASSLAMGGQLNQPQHF. The CDR3 DNA sequence: TGTGCCAGCAGCTTAGCGATGGGGGGACAGCTCAATCAGCCCCAGCATTTT. Variable domain in full (rest from reference TRBV7-9 and TRBJ1-5): DTGVSQNPRHKITKRGQNVTFRCDPISEHNRLYWYRQTLGQGPEFLTYFQNEAQLEKSRLLSDRFSAERPKGSFSTLEIQRTEQGDSAMYLCASSLAMGGQLNQPQHFGDGTRLSIL.

The CDR3: CASSSSGLAGGTDTQYF. CDR3 bases: TGTGCCAGCAGCTCCTCCGGACTAGCGGGAGGCACAGATACGCAGTATTTT. The chain couples TRBV7-3 to TRBJ2-3, with TRBD2 matching 13 bases. Germline V lookup: CDR1 SGHTA, CDR2 FQGTGA. With V trimmed by 4 bases and J by 1 base, 5 bases remained unmatched. The CDR3 sequence is 17 residues long.

The rearrangement links TRBV9 to TRBJ2-7; possible D gene TRBD2, 6 bases. V lost 7 bases to trimming and J lost 0 bases, with 17 bases between them. The V gene's germline CDR1 is SGDLS and CDR2 YYNGEE. The CDR3 is 15 amino acids. CDR3 amino acids: CASSAGGNPSYEQYF. The CDR3 nucleotides are TGTGCCAGCTCGGCGGGCGGGAACCCCTCCTACGAGCAGTACTTC. Supplemented by reference TRBV9 and TRBJ2-7, the full variable domain reads DSGVTQTPKHLITATGQRVTLRCSPRSGDLSVYWYQQSLDQGLQFLIQYYNGEERAKGNILERFSAQQFPDLHSELNLSSLELGDSALYFCASSAGGNPSYEQYFGPGTRLTVT.

V and J are TRBV4-3 and TRBJ2-1; possibly TRBD2 for D (7 bases). Germline V gene data show CDR1 as LGHNA and CDR2 as YSLEER. The CDR3 is 15 residues long. The V gene lost 4 bases and the J gene lost 0 bases, with 10 bases spanning the gap. CDR3 region: CASSLGGGSYNEQFF. The CDR3 coding sequence is TGCGCCAGCAGCCTGGGAGGGGGCTCCTACAATGAGCAGTTCTTC.

The rearrangement uses TRBV9 and TRBJ2-5, with 7 bases identical to TRBD2. This CDR3 region has 14 residues. Germline-derived CDR1 and CDR2 are SGDLS and YYNGEE. V lost 4 bases, J lost 5 bases, and 8 bases stayed unmatched. CDR3 protein: CASSPHGGEETQYF. In DNA, the CDR3 is TGTGCCAGCAGCCCCCATGGGGGGGAGGAGACCCAGTACTTC. The full variable domain, in which reference TRBV9 and TRBJ2-5 provide the parts outside the CDR3, is DSGVTQTPKHLITATGQRVTLRCSPRSGDLSVYWYQQSLDQGLQFLIQYYNGEERAKGNILERFSAQQFPDLHSELNLSSLELGDSALYFCASSPHGGEETQYFGPGTRLLVL.

This chain connects TRBV27 to TRBJ1-2, with D possibly matching TRBD1 (5 bases). Germline lookup yields CDR1 MNHEY and CDR2 SMNVEV (reference sequence). V was trimmed by 5 bases and J by 8 bases, leaving 15 bases between them. The CDR3 consists of 13 residues. CDR3 bases: TGTGCCAGCAGTATCACAGGTAGAAGCGGCTACACCTTC. Amino acids: CASSITGRSGYTF.